This T cell receptor (beta chain) was captured by sequencing in a study of blood T cell repertoires in COVID-19. Study as a whole: Both acute and convalescent COVID-19 samples were obtained from the United States, Italy and Spain.

Per the study methods: Reference gene primers were amplified, and this amplification served to estimate nucleated cell counts. Libraries were prepared by immunoSEQ multiplex PCR; TCRdb keeps only in-frame clonotypes and omits some of them. The DNA gave D and trimming, while V, J and clone size come from that table. The sample contains fewer than 200,000 clones, about 83% of which appear only once. Germline V gene lookup returns CDR1 SGHVS and CDR2 FQNEAQ. The ends lost 5 bases at V and 7 bases at J; junction bases unmatched: 10. The CDR3 totals 15 residues. The sequenced sample consisted of peripheral blood. The chain carries TRBV7-8 and TRBJ1-2; 10 nucleotides match TRBD1. The receptor was isolated from a woman aged 80 or older with acute or convalescent COVID-19. CDR3 sequence (DNA): TGTGCCAGCAGCGTGGGACAGGGGCGTCTGGGTGGCTACACCTTC. Translating it yields CASSVGQGRLGGYTF.